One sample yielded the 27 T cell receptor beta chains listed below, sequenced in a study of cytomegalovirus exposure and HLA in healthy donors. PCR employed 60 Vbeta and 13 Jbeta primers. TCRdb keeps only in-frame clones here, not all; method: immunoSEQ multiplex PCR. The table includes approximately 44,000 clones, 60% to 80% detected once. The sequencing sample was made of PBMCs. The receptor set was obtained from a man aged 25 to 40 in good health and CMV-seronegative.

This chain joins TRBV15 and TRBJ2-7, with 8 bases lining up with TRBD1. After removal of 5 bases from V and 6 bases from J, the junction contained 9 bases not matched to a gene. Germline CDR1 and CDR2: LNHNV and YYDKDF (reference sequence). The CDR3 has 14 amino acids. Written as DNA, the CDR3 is TGTGCCACCAGCCGTAGACAGACAGGGGCCGAGCAGTACTTC. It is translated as CATSRRQTGAEQYF.

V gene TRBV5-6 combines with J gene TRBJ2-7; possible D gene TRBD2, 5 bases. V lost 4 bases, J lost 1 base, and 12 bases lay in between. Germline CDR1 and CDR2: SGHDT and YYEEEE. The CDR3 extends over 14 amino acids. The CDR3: CASSLNSGSYEQYF. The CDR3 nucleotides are TGTGCCAGCAGCCTAAACTCGGGATCCTACGAGCAGTACTTC. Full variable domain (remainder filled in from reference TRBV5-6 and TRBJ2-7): DAGVTQSPTHLIKTRGQQVTLRCSPKSGHDTVSWYQQALGQGPQFIFQYYEEEERQRGNFPDRFSGHQFPNYSSELNVNALLLGDSALYLCASSLNSGSYEQYFGPGTRLTVT.

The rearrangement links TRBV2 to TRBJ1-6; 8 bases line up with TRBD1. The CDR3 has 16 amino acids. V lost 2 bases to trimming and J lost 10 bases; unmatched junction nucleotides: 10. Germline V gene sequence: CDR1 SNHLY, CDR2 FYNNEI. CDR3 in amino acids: CASSEPSRGQGSPLHF. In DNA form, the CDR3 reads TGTGCCAGCAGTGAACCCTCCAGGGGGCAAGGATCACCCCTCCACTTT.

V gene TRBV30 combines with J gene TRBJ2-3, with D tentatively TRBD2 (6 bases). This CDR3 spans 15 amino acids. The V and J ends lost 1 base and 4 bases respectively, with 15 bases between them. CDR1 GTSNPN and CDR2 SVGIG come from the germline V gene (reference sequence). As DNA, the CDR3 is TGTGCCTGGAGTGGGGGTGGCGGGACCGCAGATACGCAGTATTTT. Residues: CAWSGGGGTADTQYF.

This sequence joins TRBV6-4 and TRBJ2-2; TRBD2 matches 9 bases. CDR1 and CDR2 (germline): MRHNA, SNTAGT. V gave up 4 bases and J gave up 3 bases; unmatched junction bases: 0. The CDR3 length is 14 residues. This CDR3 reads CASSVAGDTGELFF. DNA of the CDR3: TGTGCCAGCAGTGTAGCGGGAGACACCGGGGAGCTGTTTTTT.

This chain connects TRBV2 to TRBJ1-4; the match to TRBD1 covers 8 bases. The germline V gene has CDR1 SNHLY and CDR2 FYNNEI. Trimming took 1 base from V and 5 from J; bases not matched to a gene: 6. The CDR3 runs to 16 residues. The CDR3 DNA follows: TGTGCCAGCAGTGAAGGAGGGACAGGCAACAATGAAAAACTGTTTTTT. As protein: CASSEGGTGNNEKLFF.

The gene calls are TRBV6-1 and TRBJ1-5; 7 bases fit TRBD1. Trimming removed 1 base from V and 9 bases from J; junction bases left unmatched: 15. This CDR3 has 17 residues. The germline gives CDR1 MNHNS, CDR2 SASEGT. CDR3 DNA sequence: TGTGCCAGCAGTGAAGTTTGGGGCCAGGGGGGTGGTAGGCCCCAGCATTTT. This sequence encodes CASSEVWGQGGGRPQHF.

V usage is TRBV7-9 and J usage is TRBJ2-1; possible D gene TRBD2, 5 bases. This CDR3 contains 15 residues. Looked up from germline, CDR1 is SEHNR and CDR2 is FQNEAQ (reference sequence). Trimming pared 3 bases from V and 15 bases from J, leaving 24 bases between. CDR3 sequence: CASSFSRYPGFVPFF. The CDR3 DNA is TGTGCCAGCAGCTTCTCCCGCTACCCGGGGTTCGTGCCGTTCTTC. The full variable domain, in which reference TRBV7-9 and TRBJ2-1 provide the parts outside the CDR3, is DTGVSQNPRHKITKRGQNVTFRCDPISEHNRLYWYRQTLGQGPEFLTYFQNEAQLEKSRLLSDRFSAERPKGSFSTLEIQRTEQGDSAMYLCASSFSRYPGFVPFFGPGTRLTVL.

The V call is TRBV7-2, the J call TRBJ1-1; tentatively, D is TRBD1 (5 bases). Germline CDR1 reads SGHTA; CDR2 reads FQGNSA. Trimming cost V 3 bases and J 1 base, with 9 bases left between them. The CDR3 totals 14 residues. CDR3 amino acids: CASSFTDRNTEAFF. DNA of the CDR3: TGTGCCAGCAGCTTCACTGACAGGAACACTGAAGCTTTCTTT.

CDR3 sequence (DNA): TGTGCCGGCAAACGGGGGGCGGATTCACCCCTCCACTTT. Residues: CAGKRGADSPLHF. J is TRBJ1-6 and V is TRBV2, with a weak D call TRBD1 (6 bases). Germline V CDR1 and CDR2: SNHLY, FYNNEI. V was pared by 11 bases and J by 8 bases, with 16 bases between. The CDR3 sequence is 13 residues long.

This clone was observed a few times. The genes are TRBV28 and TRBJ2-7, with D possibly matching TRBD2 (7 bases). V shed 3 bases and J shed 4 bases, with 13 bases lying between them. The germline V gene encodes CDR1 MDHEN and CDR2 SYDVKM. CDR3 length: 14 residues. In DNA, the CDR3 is TGTGCCAGCAGTTTCGGGGGGCTTAGGTACGAGCAGTACTTC. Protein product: CASSFGGLRYEQYF. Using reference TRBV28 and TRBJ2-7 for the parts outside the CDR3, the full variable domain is DVKVTQSSRYLVKRTGEKVFLECVQDMDHENMFWYRQDPGLGLRLIYFSYDVKMKEKGDIPEGYSVSREKKERFSLILESASTNQTSMYLCASSFGGLRYEQYFGPGTRLTVT.

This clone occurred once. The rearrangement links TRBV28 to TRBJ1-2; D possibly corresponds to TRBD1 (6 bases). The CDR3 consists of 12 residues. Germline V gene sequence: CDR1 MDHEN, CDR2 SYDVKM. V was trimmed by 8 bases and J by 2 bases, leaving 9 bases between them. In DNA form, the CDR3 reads TGTGCCAGCTTTACAGGGAACTATGGCTACACCTTC. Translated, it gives CASFTGNYGYTF.

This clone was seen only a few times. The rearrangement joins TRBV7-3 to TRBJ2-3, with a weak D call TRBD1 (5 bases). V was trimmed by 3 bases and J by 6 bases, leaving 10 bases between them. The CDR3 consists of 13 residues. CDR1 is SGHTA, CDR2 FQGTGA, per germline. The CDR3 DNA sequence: TGTGCCAGCAGCTTGGGGCGAGAGGATACGCAGTATTTT. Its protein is CASSLGREDTQYF.

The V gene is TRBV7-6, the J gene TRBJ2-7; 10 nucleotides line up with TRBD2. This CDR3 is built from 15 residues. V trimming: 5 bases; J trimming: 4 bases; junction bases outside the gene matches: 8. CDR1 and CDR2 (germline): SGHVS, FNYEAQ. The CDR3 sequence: CASSAVAGGRYEQYF. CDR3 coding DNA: TGTGCCAGCAGCGCAGTAGCGGGAGGCAGGTACGAGCAGTACTTC. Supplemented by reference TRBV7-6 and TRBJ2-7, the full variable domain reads GAGVSQSPRYKVTKRGQDVALRCDPISGHVSLYWYRQALGQGPEFLTYFNYEAQQDKSGLPNDRFSAERPEGSISTLTIQRTEQRDSAMYRCASSAVAGGRYEQYFGPGTRLTVT.

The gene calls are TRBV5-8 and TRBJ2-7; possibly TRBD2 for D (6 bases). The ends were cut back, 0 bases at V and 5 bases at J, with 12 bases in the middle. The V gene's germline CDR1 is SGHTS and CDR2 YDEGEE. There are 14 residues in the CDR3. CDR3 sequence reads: CASSLAAGRDEQYF. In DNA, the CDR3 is TGTGCCAGCAGCTTGGCAGCGGGTCGGGACGAGCAGTACTTC.

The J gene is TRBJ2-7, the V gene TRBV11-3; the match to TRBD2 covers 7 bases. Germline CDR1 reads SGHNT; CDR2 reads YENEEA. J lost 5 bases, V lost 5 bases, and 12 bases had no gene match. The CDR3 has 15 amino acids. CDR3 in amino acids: CASSGGERTRHEQYF. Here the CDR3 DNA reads TGTGCCAGCAGCGGAGGAGAACGGACTAGACACGAGCAGTACTTC. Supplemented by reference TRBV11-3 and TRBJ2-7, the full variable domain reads EAGVVQSPRYKIIEKKQPVAFWCNPISGHNTLYWYLQNLGQGPELLIRYENEEAVDDSQLPKDRFSAERLKGVDSTLKIQPAELGDSAVYLCASSGGERTRHEQYFGPGTRLTVT.

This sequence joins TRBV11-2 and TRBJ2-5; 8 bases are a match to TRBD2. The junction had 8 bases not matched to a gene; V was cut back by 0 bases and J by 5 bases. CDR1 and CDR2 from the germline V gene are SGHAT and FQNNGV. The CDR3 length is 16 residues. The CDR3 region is CASSLDNPGGPETQYF. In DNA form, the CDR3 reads TGTGCCAGCAGCTTAGATAACCCGGGAGGGCCGGAGACCCAGTACTTC.

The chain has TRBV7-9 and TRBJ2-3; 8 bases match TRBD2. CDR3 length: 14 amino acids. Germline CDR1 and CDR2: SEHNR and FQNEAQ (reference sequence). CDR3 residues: CSGNRREAGDTQYF. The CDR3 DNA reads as TGTTCCGGCAACCGGCGGGAGGCCGGGGATACGCAGTATTTT.

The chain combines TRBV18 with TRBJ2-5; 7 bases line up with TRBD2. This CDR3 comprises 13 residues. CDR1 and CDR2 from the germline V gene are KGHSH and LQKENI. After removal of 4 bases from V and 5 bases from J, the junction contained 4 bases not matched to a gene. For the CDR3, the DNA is TGTGCCAGCTCACACCAAGCGGGGGAGACCCAGTACTTC. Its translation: CASSHQAGETQYF.

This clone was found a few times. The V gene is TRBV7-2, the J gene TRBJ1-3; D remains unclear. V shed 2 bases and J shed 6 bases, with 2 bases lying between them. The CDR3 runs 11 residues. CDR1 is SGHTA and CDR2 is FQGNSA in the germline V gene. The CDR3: CASSLQNTIYF. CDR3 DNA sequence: TGTGCCAGCAGCTTACAAAACACCATATATTTT.

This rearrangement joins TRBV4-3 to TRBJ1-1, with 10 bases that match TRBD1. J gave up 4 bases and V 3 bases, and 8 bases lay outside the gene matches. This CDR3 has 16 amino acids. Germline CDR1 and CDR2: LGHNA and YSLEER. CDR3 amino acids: CASSQRQGAGGTEAFF. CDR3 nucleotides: TGCGCCAGCAGCCAGAGACAGGGGGCTGGGGGCACTGAAGCTTTCTTT.

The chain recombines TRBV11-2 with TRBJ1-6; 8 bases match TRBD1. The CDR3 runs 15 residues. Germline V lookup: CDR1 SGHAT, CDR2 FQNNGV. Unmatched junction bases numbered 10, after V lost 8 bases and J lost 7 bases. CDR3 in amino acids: CASRVQGAENSPLHF. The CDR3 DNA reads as TGTGCCAGCCGGGTCCAGGGGGCTGAGAATTCACCCCTCCACTTT.

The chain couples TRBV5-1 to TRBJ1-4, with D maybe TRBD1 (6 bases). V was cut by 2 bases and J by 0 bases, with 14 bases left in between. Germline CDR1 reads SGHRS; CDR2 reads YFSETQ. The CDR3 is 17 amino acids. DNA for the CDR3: TGCGCCAGCAGCTTAAACGGACAGATTGCAACTAATGAAAAACTGTTTTTT. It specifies CASSLNGQIATNEKLFF.

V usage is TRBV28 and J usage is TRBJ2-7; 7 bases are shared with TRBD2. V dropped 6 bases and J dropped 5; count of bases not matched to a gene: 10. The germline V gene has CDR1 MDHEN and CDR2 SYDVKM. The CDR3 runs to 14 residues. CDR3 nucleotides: TGTGCCAGCAGCCTGGGGGGAGGGAACCACGAGCAGTACTTC. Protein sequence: CASSLGGGNHEQYF.

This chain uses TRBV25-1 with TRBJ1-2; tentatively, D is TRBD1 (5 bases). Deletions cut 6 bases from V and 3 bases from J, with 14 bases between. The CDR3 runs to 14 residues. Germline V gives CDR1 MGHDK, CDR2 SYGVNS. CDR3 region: CASSVRLQDYGYTF. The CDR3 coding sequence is TGTGCCAGCAGCGTTCGGCTACAGGACTATGGCTACACCTTC.

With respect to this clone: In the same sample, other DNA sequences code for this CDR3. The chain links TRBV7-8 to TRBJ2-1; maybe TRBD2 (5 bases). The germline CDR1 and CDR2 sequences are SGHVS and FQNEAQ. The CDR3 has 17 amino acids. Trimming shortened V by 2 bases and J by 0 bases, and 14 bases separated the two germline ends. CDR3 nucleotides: TGTGCCAGCAGCTTAAGGGCGGGCTGGGACTCCTACAATGAGCAGTTCTTC. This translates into CASSLRAGWDSYNEQFF. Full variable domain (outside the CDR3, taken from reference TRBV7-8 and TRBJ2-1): GAGVSQSPRYKVAKRGQDVALRCDPISGHVSLFWYQQALGQGPEFLTYFQNEAQLDKSGLPSDRFFAERPEGSVSTLKIQRTQQEDSAVYLCASSLRAGWDSYNEQFFGPGTRLTVL.

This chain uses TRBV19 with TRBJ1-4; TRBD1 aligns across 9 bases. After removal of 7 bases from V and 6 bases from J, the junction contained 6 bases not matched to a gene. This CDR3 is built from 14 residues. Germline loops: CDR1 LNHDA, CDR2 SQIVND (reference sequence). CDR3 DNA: TGTGCCAGTACACACAGGGGGCTGGATGAAAAACTGTTTTTT. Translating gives CASTHRGLDEKLFF.